This TCR beta chain was observed in a study of blood T cell repertoires in COVID-19. The V end was cut by 7 bases, the J end by 6 bases, with 23 bases between. CDR1 SGHRS and CDR2 YFSETQ come from the germline V gene. CDR3 length equals 16 residues. This clone was counted a single time. Method: immunoSEQ multiplex PCR; TCRdb's copy keeps in-frame clones and lacks some. The table shows about 270,000 clones, with 75% to 90% occurring only once. Participants' own reports of clinical history determined their cohort assignment. Material for sequencing was PBMCs or T cells enriched from blood (not recorded which). This sequence originates from a woman aged 18-29 years who had recovered from COVID-19. This chain connects TRBV5-1 to TRBJ2-1, with D possibly TRBD1 on 6 matching bases. CDR3 sequence reads: CASALGRTEYFNEQFF. The CDR3 nucleotides are TGCGCCAGCGCCCTTGGACGGACAGAGTATTTCAATGAGCAGTTCTTC. Based on the CDR3 plus reference TRBV5-1 and TRBJ2-1, the full variable domain is KAGVTQTPRYLIKTRGQQVTLSCSPISGHRSVSWYQQTPGQGLQFLFEYFSETQRNKGNFPGRFSGRQFSNSRSEMNVSTLELGDSALYLCASALGRTEYFNEQFFGPGTRLTVL.